This T cell receptor beta chain is from a study of cytomegalovirus exposure and HLA in healthy donors. Study summary: An early data release held around 80 million unique TCRs from HLA-typed donors.

The PCR was carried out with 60 Vbeta primers and 13 Jbeta primers. In the original analysis: The count from a later analysis was some 80 million unique TCR beta chains, some 9.9 million of them shared. Assay used: immunoSEQ multiplex PCR; TCRdb lists only in-frame clones, some missing. The V and J calls and the clone size are those of that table, but D and trimming were determined from the DNA. The sample yields over 130,000 clones, around 85% seen once. The CDR3 runs 14 residues. The ends were cut back, 5 bases at V and 3 bases at J, with 14 bases in the middle. Germline loops: CDR1 SGHVS, CDR2 FQNEAQ.

The chain is built from TRBV7-8 and TRBJ2-7, with a tentative D call TRBD2 (6 bases). The clonotype originates from a female donor in good health and CMV-seronegative. The sequencing input was PBMCs. The CDR3, as DNA: TGTGCCAGCAGCGGGGGACTCCTATACTACGAGCAGTACTTC. As protein: CASSGGLLYYEQYF. The whole variable domain, filled in from reference TRBV7-8 and TRBJ2-7, reads GAGVSQSPRYKVAKRGQDVALRCDPISGHVSLFWYQQALGQGPEFLTYFQNEAQLDKSGLPSDRFFAERPEGSVSTLKIQRTQQEDSAVYLCASSGGLLYYEQYFGPGTRLTVT.